A single sample gave rise to the 21 T cell receptor beta chains below, sequenced in a study of T cell responses to AZD1222 COVID-19 vaccine. Libraries were prepared by immunoSEQ multiplex PCR; TCRdb keeps only in-frame clonotypes and omits some of them. The repertoire holds some 150,000 clones, with roughly 89% as singletons. The source material was peripheral blood, sampled on day 0 of AZD1222 vaccination. The receptor source for this set is an adult in good health.

The rearrangement uses TRBV3-1 (or the pseudogene TRBV3-2) and TRBJ1-6, with a weak D call TRBD1 (5 bases). Per the germline V gene, CDR1 is LGHDT and CDR2 is YNNKEL (reference sequence). The CDR3 is 14 amino acids. Trimming stripped 4 bases from V and 2 bases from J, with 6 bases between. CDR3 in amino acids: CASSPRAYNSPLHF. CDR3 bases: TGTGCCAGCAGCCCCAGGGCCTATAATTCACCCCTCCACTTT.

V is TRBV6-5 and J is TRBJ2-5, with 11 bases that match TRBD1. Germline CDR1 and CDR2: MNHEY and SVGAGI. This CDR3 has 14 amino acids. The V and J ends lost 6 bases and 5 bases, in that order; junction bases with no gene match: 5. The CDR3 is CASSQDRGLETQYF. CDR3 nucleotide sequence: TGTGCCAGCAGCCAGGACAGGGGGCTGGAGACCCAGTACTTC.

The chain combines TRBV15 with TRBJ1-5, with D maybe TRBD1 (5 bases). With 5 bases removed from V and 4 bases from J, the gap between germline ends came to 9 bases. CDR3 size: 13 residues. Germline-derived CDR1 and CDR2 are LNHNV and YYDKDF (reference sequence). The CDR3 region has the DNA TGTGCCACCAGCTCCCACAGGAATCAGCCCCAGCATTTT. This sequence encodes CATSSHRNQPQHF.

This chain connects TRBV28 to TRBJ1-4, with D possibly TRBD1 on 5 matching bases. Germline CDR1 and CDR2: MDHEN and SYDVKM. This CDR3 is built from 14 residues. Trimming took off 7 bases at V and 4 bases at J, with 13 bases between the two ends. CDR3 DNA sequence: TGTGCCAGCAAGGGAGGACAAGTTAATGAAAAACTGTTTTTT. This translates into CASKGGQVNEKLFF.

The chain uses TRBV27 and TRBJ2-7; 7 nucleotides line up with TRBD1. Germline V gives CDR1 MNHEY, CDR2 SMNVEV (reference sequence). The trim removed 5 bases at V and 4 bases at J, leaving 8 bases unmatched. The CDR3 contains 14 residues. The CDR3 loop is CASSHERGLYEQYF. Written as DNA, the CDR3 is TGTGCCAGCAGTCACGAAAGGGGGCTGTACGAGCAGTACTTC.

The chain employs TRBV6-2 or TRBV6-3 and TRBJ1-5, with D hard to call. Germline V gene lookup returns CDR1 MNHEY and CDR2 SVGEGT. Trimming removed 2 bases from V and 2 bases from J, with 10 bases in between. CDR3 length: 15 residues. CDR3 protein: CASSYLSAGNQPQHF. CDR3 bases: TGTGCCAGCAGTTACCTTTCGGCAGGCAATCAGCCCCAGCATTTT.

The chain links TRBV28 to TRBJ2-7; TRBD2 matches at 9 bases. Germline CDR1 and CDR2: MDHEN and SYDVKM. After removal of 6 bases from V and 12 bases from J, the junction contained 9 bases not matched to a gene. The CDR3 is made up of 12 amino acids. In nucleotides, the CDR3 is TGTGCCAGCAGGGAATTAGCGGGAGTGATGTACTTC. Protein sequence: CASRELAGVMYF.

J is TRBJ2-7 and V is TRBV16, with a tentative D call TRBD1 (6 bases). Germline CDR1 is KGHSY and CDR2 is FQNENV. This CDR3 has 13 amino acids. Trimming left V 5 bases short and J 6 bases short, with 14 bases between. CDR3 protein: CASSGYTGIEQYF. In DNA, the CDR3 is TGTGCCAGCAGCGGCTACACAGGGATCGAGCAGTACTTC. Complete variable domain (other parts from reference TRBV16 and TRBJ2-7): GEEVAQTPKHLVRGEGQKAKLYCAPIKGHSYVFWYQQVLKNEFKFLISFQNENVFDETGMPKERFSAKCLPNSPCSLEIQATKLEDSAVYFCASSGYTGIEQYFGPGTRLTVT.

J is TRBJ1-6 and V is TRBV5-4; 7 bases agree with TRBD1. The CDR3 is 15 amino acids. V was clipped by 3 bases and J by 6 bases; unmatched bases: 6. Germline loops: CDR1 SGHNT, CDR2 YYREEE (reference sequence). The CDR3 nucleotides are TGTGCCAGCAGCTCCAGACAGGGACCTAATTCACCCCTCCACTTT. This translates into CASSSRQGPNSPLHF.

The V and J genes are TRBV11-2 and TRBJ2-7, with a tentative D call TRBD1 (5 bases). The germline V gene has CDR1 SGHAT and CDR2 FQNNGV. Trimming removed 1 base at V and 2 bases at J, with 12 bases between. CDR3 length equals 15 residues. The DNA of the CDR3 is TGTGCCAGCAGCTTAGGACACCTGGGGCCCTACGAGCAGTACTTC. Translated, it gives CASSLGHLGPYEQYF.

The chain uses TRBV28 and TRBJ1-2; 8 positions match TRBD1. This CDR3 is 17 amino acids long. J gave up 7 bases and V 1 base, and 14 bases lay outside the gene matches. The germline CDR1 and CDR2 sequences are MDHEN and SYDVKM. The CDR3 sequence is CASSLSLNRDRQIGYTF. The CDR3 region has the DNA TGTGCCAGCAGTTTATCTCTAAACCGGGACAGGCAAATTGGCTACACCTTC.

This sequence joins TRBV14 and TRBJ1-3; D gene ambiguous. Germline lookup yields CDR1 SGHDN and CDR2 FVKESK. The CDR3 covers 15 residues. V lost 2 bases to trimming and J lost 1 base, with 9 bases between them. The CDR3 is CASSQQLGSGNTIYF. As DNA, the CDR3 is TGTGCCAGCAGCCAACAATTGGGATCTGGAAACACCATATATTTT.

The chain carries TRBV6-4 and TRBJ2-5; 8 bases agree with TRBD1. The ends lost 2 bases at V and 1 base at J; junction bases unmatched: 6. The CDR3 is 16 amino acids. Germline values: CDR1 MRHNA, CDR2 SNTAGT. The CDR3 region is CASSDPQDRAQETQYF. The CDR3, as DNA: TGTGCCAGCAGTGACCCCCAGGACAGGGCCCAAGAGACCCAGTACTTC.

This clone was recorded a few times. The rearrangement joins TRBV7-9 to TRBJ1-4; 9 bases line up with TRBD1. Germline CDR1 and CDR2: SEHNR and FQNEAQ (reference sequence). J lost 8 bases, V lost 5 bases, and 9 bases had no gene match. This CDR3 has 15 amino acids. The CDR3 region has the DNA TGTGCCAGCAGCCACCGGACAGGGGAAGGAGAAAAACTGTTTTTT. It encodes CASSHRTGEGEKLFF.

This rearrangement joins TRBV19 to TRBJ2-1; D is unresolved. V gave up 6 bases and J gave up 0 bases, with 12 bases separating them. Germline values: CDR1 LNHDA, CDR2 SQIVND (reference sequence). The CDR3 is 15 amino acids. CDR3 sequence: CASRVMFSSYNEQFF. For the CDR3, the DNA is TGTGCCAGTAGGGTCATGTTTAGCTCCTACAATGAGCAGTTCTTC. Supplemented by reference TRBV19 and TRBJ2-1, the full variable domain reads DGGITQSPKYLFRKEGQNVTLSCEQNLNHDAMYWYRQDPGQGLRLIYYSQIVNDFQKGDIAEGYSVSREKKESFPLTVTSAQKNPTAFYLCASRVMFSSYNEQFFGPGTRLTVL.

This rearrangement joins TRBV6-5 to TRBJ1-1, with TRBD1 matching 9 bases. Losses at the gene ends were 4 bases for V and 4 bases for J; bases not matched to a gene: 4. The CDR3 is 14 residues long. Germline V CDR1 and CDR2: MNHEY, SVGAGI. CDR3 DNA sequence: TGTGCCAGCAGTTTAGGGGGACAGGGCACTGAAGCTTTCTTT. Translated: CASSLGGQGTEAFF.

The CDR3 bases are TGTGCCAGCTCACCGTCGGGGGGGACAGGGTTCACTGAAGCTTTCTTT. Protein sequence: CASSPSGGTGFTEAFF. This chain joins TRBV18 and TRBJ1-1; 9 bases fit TRBD1. The CDR3 spans 16 residues. Trimming took 3 bases from V and 4 from J; bases not matched to a gene: 9. Germline V gene data show CDR1 as KGHSH and CDR2 as LQKENI. Looking up the rest from reference TRBV18 and TRBJ1-1 gives the full variable domain: NAGVMQNPRHLVRRRGQEARLRCSPMKGHSHVYWYRQLPEEGLKFMVYLQKENIIDESGMPKERFSAEFPKEGPSILRIQQVVRGDSAAYFCASSPSGGTGFTEAFFGQGTRLTVV.

The chain couples TRBV9 to TRBJ1-6; a possible D gene is TRBD1 (5 bases). The V gene's germline CDR1 is SGDLS and CDR2 YYNGEE. This CDR3 spans 16 amino acids. Trimming pared 0 bases from V and 9 bases from J, leaving 16 bases between. The DNA for the CDR3 is TGTGCCAGCAGCGTAGCTGCGGGACCTCTTGGTTCACCCCTCCACTTT. Amino acid sequence: CASSVAAGPLGSPLHF.

The chain recombines TRBV2 with TRBJ1-5; no firm D call. The V and J ends lost 0 bases and 7 bases respectively, with 7 bases between them. Germline V gene sequence: CDR1 SNHLY, CDR2 FYNNEI. CDR3 length equals 13 residues. The CDR3 spells CASSEALRQPQHF. The CDR3 region has the DNA TGTGCCAGCAGTGAAGCGCTTCGACAGCCCCAGCATTTT.

This clone was counted ten times or more. The gene calls are TRBV4-1 and TRBJ2-7, with D possibly being TRBD1 (5 bases). The germline V gene has CDR1 MGHRA and CDR2 YSYEKL. The CDR3 is 15 amino acids. Trimming removed 1 base at V and 7 bases at J, with 17 bases between. Here the CDR3 reads CASSQGTFKLSEQYF. The CDR3 DNA is TGCGCCAGCAGCCAAGGGACATTTAAATTGTCGGAGCAGTACTTC.

V gene TRBV6-2 or TRBV6-3 combines with J gene TRBJ1-1; 7 bases align to TRBD1. The germline V gene encodes CDR1 MNHEY and CDR2 SVGEGT. CDR3 length: 15 residues. J lost 1 base, V lost 4 bases, and 6 bases had no gene match. As DNA, the CDR3 is TGTGCCAGCAGTTCCCTGGGGACAGCGAACACTGAAGCTTTCTTT. This translates into CASSSLGTANTEAFF.